This T cell receptor beta chain was profiled in a study of early T cells in non-severe SARS-CoV-2 infection. Between the trimmed V and J ends, which lost 5 bases and 7 bases, there was a span of 9 bases. Germline CDR1 and CDR2: SQVTM and ANQGSEA. The CDR3 runs to 11 residues. This clonotype was detected a few times. Tagging with unique molecular identifiers was applied to individual cDNA molecules. TCRdb reprocessed the 5' RACE reads via MiXCR and lists one record per CDR3 protein. The sample consists of nearly 30,000 distinct CDR3 sequences, about 5% of them appearing once. What was sequenced was whole blood. This chain joins TRBV29-1 and TRBJ2-1; TRBD2 is a possible D gene (6 bases). The TCR sequence derives from an adult who was a healthcare worker with PCR-confirmed SARS-CoV-2 infection or an uninfected control (not recorded which). The DNA for the CDR3 is TGCAGCGTTCCGGGAGCGAATGAGCAGTTCTTC. Amino acid sequence: CSVPGANEQFF.